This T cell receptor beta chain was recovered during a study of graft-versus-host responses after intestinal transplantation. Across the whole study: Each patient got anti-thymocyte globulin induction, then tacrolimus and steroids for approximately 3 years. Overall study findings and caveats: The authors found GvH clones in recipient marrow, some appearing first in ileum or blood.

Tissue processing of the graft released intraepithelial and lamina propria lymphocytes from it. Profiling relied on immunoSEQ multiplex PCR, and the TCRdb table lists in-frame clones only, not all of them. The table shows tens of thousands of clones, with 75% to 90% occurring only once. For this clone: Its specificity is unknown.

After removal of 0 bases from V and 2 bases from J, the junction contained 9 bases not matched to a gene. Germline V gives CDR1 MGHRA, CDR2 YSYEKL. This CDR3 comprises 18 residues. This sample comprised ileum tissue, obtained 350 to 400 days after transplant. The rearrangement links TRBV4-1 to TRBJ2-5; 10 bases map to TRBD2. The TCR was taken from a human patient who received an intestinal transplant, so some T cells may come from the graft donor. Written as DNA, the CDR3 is TGCGCCAGCAGCCAAGAATCTCTAGCGGGAGCAAGTCAAGAGACCCAGTACTTC. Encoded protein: CASSQESLAGASQETQYF.